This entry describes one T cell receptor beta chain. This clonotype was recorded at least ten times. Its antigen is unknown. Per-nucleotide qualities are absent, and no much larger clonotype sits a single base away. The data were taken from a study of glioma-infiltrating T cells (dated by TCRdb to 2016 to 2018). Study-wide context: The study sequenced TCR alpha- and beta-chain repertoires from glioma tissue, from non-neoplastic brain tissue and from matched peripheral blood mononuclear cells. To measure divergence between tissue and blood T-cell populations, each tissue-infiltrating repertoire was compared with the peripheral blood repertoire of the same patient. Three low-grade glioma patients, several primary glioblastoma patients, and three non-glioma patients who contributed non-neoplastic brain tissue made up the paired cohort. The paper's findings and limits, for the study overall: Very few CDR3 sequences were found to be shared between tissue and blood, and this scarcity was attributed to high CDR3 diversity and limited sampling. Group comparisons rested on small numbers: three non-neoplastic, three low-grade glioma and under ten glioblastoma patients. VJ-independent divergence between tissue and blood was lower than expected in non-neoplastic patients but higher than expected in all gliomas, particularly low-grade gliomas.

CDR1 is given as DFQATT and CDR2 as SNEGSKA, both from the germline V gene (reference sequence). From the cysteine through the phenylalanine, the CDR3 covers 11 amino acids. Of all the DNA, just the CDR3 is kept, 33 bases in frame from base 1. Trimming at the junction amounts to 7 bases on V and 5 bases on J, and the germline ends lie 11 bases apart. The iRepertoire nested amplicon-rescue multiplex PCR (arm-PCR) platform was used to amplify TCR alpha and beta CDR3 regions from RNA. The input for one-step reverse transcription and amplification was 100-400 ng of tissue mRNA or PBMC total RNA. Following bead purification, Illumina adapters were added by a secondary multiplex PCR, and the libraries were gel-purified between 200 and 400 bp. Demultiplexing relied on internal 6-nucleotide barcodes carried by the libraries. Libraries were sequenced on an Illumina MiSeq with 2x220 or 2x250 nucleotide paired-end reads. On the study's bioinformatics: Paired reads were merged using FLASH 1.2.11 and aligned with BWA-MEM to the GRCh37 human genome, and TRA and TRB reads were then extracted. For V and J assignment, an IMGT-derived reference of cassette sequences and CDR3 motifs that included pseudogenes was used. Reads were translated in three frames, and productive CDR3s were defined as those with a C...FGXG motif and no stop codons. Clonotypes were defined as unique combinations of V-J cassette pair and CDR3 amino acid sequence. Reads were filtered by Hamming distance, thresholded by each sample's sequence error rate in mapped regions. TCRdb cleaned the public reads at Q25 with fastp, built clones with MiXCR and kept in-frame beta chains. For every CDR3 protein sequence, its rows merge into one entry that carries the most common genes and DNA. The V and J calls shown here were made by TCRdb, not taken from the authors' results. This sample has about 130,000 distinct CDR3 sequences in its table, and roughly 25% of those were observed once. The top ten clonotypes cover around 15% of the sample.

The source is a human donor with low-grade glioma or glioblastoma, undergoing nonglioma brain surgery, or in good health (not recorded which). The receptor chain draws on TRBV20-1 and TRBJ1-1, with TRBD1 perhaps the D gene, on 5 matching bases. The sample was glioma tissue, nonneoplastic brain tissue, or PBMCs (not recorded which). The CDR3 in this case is CSGDGGTEAFF. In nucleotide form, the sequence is TGCAGTGGGGACGGAGGGACTGAAGCTTTCTTT.